This TCR beta chain was identified during a study of blood T cell repertoires in COVID-19. Only in-frame clones appear in the TCRdb table, and some are missing; sequencing was by immunoSEQ multiplex PCR. Among under 110,000 clones, approximately 80% were seen once, and the ten largest hold about 14%. This clone was recorded once. The germline V gene encodes CDR1 MNHEY and CDR2 SVGAGI. V was pared by 7 bases and J by 4 bases, with 13 bases between. This CDR3 comprises 13 residues. The sample comprised peripheral blood. This chain uses TRBV6-5 with TRBJ1-1; D might be TRBD1 (5 bases). The receptor was derived from an older woman with acute or convalescent COVID-19. The CDR3 region is CASKAGLSTEAFF. As DNA, the CDR3 is TGTGCCAGCAAAGCAGGGCTGAGCACTGAAGCTTTCTTT.